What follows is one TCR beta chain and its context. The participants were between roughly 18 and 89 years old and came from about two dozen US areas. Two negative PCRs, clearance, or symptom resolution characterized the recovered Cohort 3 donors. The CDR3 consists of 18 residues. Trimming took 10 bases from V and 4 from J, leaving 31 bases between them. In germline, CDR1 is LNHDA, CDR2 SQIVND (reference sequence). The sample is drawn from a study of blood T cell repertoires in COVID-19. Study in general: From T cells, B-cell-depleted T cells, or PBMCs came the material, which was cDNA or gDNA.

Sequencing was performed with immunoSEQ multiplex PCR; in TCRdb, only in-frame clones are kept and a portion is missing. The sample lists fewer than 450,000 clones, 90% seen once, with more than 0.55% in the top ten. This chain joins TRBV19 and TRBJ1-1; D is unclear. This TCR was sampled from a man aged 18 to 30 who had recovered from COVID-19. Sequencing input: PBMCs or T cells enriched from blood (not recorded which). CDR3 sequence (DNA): TGTGCCACCCGGAGGGAATCGGGAAATTGGTTTGTAGGCACTGAAGCTTTCTTT. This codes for CATRRESGNWFVGTEAFF.